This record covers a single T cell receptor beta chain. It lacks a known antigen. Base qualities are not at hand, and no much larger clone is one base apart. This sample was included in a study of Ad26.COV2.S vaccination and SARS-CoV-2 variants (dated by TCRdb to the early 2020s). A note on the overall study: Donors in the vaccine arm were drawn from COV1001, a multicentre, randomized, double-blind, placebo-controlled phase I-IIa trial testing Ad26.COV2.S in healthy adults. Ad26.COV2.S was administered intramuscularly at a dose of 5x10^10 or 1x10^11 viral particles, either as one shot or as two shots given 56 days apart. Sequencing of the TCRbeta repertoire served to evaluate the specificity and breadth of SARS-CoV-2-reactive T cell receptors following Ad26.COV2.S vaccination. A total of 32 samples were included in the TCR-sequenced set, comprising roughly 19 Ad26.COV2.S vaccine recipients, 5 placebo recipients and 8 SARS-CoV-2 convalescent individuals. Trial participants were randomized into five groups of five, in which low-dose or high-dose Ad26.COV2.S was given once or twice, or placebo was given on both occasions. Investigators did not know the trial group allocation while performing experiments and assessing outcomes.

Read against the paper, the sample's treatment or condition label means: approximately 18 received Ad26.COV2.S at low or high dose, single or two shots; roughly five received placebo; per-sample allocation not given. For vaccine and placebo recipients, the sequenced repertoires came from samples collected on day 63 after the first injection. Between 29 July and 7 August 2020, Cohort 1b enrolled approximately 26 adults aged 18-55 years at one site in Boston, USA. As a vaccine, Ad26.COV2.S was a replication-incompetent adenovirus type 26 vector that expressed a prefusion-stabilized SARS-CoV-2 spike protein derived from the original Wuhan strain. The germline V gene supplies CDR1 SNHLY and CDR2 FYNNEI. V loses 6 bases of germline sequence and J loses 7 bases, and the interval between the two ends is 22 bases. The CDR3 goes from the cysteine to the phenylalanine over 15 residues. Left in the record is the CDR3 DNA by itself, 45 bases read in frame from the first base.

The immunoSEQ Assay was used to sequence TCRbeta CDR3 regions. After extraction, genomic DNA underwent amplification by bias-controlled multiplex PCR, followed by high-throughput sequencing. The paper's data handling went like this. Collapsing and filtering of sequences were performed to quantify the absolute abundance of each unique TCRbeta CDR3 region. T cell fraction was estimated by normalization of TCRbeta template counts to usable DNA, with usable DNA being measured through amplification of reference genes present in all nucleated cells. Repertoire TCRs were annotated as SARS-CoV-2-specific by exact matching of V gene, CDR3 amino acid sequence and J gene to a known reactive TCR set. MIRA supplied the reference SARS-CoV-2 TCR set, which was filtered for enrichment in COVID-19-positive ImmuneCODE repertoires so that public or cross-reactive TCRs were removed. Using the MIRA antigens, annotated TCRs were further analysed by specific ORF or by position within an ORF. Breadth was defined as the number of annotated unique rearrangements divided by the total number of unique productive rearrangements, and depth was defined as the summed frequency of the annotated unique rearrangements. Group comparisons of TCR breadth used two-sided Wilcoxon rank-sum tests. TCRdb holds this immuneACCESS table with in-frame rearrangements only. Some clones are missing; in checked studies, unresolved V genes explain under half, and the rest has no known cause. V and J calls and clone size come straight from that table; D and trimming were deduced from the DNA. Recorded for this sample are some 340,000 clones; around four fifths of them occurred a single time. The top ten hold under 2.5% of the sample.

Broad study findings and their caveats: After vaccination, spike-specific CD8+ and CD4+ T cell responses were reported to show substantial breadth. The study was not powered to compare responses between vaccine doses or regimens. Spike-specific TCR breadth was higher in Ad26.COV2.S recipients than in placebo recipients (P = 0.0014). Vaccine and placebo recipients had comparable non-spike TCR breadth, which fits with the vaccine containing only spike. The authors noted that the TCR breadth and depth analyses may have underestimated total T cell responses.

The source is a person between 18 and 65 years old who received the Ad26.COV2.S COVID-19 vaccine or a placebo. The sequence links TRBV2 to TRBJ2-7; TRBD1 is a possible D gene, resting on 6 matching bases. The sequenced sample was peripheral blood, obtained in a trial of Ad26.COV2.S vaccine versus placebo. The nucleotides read TGTGCCAGCAGCGTCGATTCAGGGGACAAAACTGAGCAGTACTTC. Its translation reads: CASSVDSGDKTEQYF. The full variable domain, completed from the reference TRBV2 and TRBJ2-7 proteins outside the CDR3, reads EPEVTQTPSHQVTQMGQEVILRCVPISNHLYFYWYRQILGQKVEFLVSFYNNEISEKSEIFDDQFSVERPDGSNFTLKIRSTKLEDSAMYFCASSVDSGDKTEQYFGPGTRLTVT.